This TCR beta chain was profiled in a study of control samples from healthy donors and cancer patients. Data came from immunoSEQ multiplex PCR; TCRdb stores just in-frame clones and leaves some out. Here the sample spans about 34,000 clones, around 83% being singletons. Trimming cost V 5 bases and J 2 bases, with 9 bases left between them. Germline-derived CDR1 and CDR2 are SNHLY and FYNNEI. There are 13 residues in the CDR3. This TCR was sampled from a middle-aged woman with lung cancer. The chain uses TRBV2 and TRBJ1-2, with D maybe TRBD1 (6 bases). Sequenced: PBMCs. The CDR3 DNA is TGTGCCAGCAGTCCGCAGGGGAACTATGGCTACACCTTC. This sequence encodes CASSPQGNYGYTF.